This T cell receptor beta chain originates from a study of T cell repertoires in cytomegalovirus infection. About the research overall: From public TCR beta signatures came an indication of both CMV infection and matching HLA type. Points from the study as a whole: Using cumulative public TCR beta family frequency, the authors identified those who carried CMV together with the relevant HLA. Predominance within the ex vivo response was attributable to HLA-C-restricted CMV-specific TCR beta clonotypes.

V was pared by 4 bases and J by 1 base, with 20 bases between. CDR1 and CDR2 (germline): SGHDN, FVKESK. This CDR3 spans 17 amino acids. TCRdb re-analysed the reads in MiXCR, keeping a single row per CDR3 protein. The sample includes some 480,000 distinct CDR3 sequences, roughly 34% of them seen just once. Worth noting for this clonotype: Its specificity is not known.

V is TRBV14 and J is TRBJ2-7; the D gene could be TRBD1 or TRBD2 (7 bases each). Here the sequenced sample was cultured PBMCs, taken from culture after CMV antigen stimulation. This clonotype originated in a human donor in good health (CMV status not recorded). Some clones in this sample may be carry-over from other donors' samples. The DNA for the CDR3 is TGTGCCAGCAGCCGGAGGGGGCCGACTAGCTTTTCCTACGAGCAGTACTTC. Amino acid sequence: CASSRRGPTSFSYEQYF. The full variable domain, rest sourced from reference TRBV14 and TRBJ2-7, is EAGVTQFPSHSVIEKGQTVTLRCDPISGHDNLYWYRRVMGKEIKFLLHFVKESKQDESGMPNNRFLAERTGGTYSTLKVQPAELEDSGVYFCASSRRGPTSFSYEQYFGPGTRLTVT.